The 13 T cell receptor beta chains listed next were all sequenced from one sample in a study of control samples from healthy donors and cancer patients. Some clones are missing from TCRdb's copy, which holds only in-frame ones; the method was immunoSEQ multiplex PCR. The sample consists of under 80,000 clones, approximately 94% of them appearing once. The sample comprised blood. The receptors here all came from a woman in her thirties or forties in good health.

The DNA of the CDR3 is TGTGCCAGCATAACCAGCGGTGGCTACACCTTC. This encodes CASITSGGYTF. The chain couples TRBV2 to TRBJ1-2; D gene uncertain. Germline loops: CDR1 SNHLY, CDR2 FYNNEI. The CDR3 extends over 11 amino acids. The ends were cut back, 7 bases at V and 7 bases at J, with 10 bases in the middle.

This rearrangement joins TRBV27 to TRBJ1-4; D is possibly TRBD1 (6 bases). V was cut by 3 bases and J by 6 bases, with 14 bases left in between. Germline V gives CDR1 MNHEY, CDR2 SMNVEV (reference sequence). The CDR3 covers 15 residues. For the CDR3, the DNA is TGTGCCAGCAGTTTTTATGGCAGGGGAGATGAAAAACTGTTTTTT. It yields the protein CASSFYGRGDEKLFF.

This clone was detected only once. This rearrangement joins TRBV4-2 to TRBJ1-4, with TRBD1 matching over 8 bases. The CDR3 runs 17 residues. Germline V gene data show CDR1 as LGHNA and CDR2 as YNFKEQ. The V and J ends lost 3 bases and 7 bases, in that order; junction bases with no gene match: 13. CDR3 sequence: CASSHIRTGGSGEKLFF. For the CDR3, the DNA is TGTGCCAGCAGCCATATACGAACAGGGGGTAGTGGTGAAAAACTGTTTTTT.

The chain employs TRBV9 and TRBJ2-3; 12 bases map to TRBD2. V shed 4 bases and J 5 bases; nucleotides not matched to a gene: 8. Germline V lookup: CDR1 SGDLS, CDR2 YYNGEE. This CDR3 is 16 amino acids long. This CDR3 is CASSRSSGGAGDTQYF. The DNA of the CDR3 is TGTGCCAGCAGCCGATCTAGCGGGGGGGCCGGAGATACGCAGTATTTT.

The V and J genes are TRBV27 and TRBJ2-7; 7 positions match TRBD1. CDR1 is MNHEY and CDR2 is SMNVEV in the germline V gene (reference sequence). With V trimmed by 5 bases and J by 1 base, 8 bases remained unmatched. The CDR3 consists of 15 residues. This CDR3 reads CASSPRTGSSYEQYF. Written as DNA, the CDR3 is TGTGCCAGCAGTCCCCGGACAGGTTCATCCTACGAGCAGTACTTC.

V is TRBV15 and J is TRBJ1-3; 7 positions agree with TRBD1. CDR3 length: 15 residues. Germline-derived CDR1 and CDR2 are LNHNV and YYDKDF (reference sequence). V was clipped by 0 bases and J by 5 bases; unmatched bases: 4. CDR3 protein: CATSRDRTGRNTIYF. For the CDR3, the DNA is TGTGCCACCAGCAGAGACAGGACAGGCCGAAACACCATATATTTT.

This clone was found once. V gene TRBV21-1 combines with J gene TRBJ1-1. TRBV21-1 has pseudogene status. The CDR3 consists of 14 residues. In DNA, the CDR3 is TGTGCCAGCAGCAAAGAGATGAGGGACGAGGGAGCTTTCTTT. Translated: CASSKEMRDEGAFF.

This chain uses TRBV6-5 with TRBJ2-7; D unclear. V lost 2 bases and J 0 bases, leaving 11 bases between the germline ends. This CDR3 comprises 15 residues. Germline V gives CDR1 MNHEY, CDR2 SVGAGI. The CDR3 sequence: CASSYGSSGSYEQYF. The CDR3, as DNA: TGTGCCAGCAGTTACGGCAGTTCAGGCTCCTACGAGCAGTACTTC.

V usage is TRBV3-1 (or the pseudogene TRBV3-2) and J usage is TRBJ1-5; 10 bases fit TRBD1. The CDR3 is 15 residues long. Germline V gives CDR1 LGHDT, CDR2 YNNKEL (reference sequence). V gave up 5 bases and J gave up 7 bases; unmatched junction bases: 8. CDR3 DNA sequence: TGTGCCAGCAGCGCGACAGGGGGCTTTGGGCAGCCCCAGCATTTT. Its translation is CASSATGGFGQPQHF.

The chain joins TRBV6-4 to TRBJ2-2; D unclear. Germline CDR1 MRHNA, CDR2 SNTAGT. Trimming pared 3 bases from V and 6 bases from J, leaving 14 bases between. The CDR3 loop spans 15 amino acids. CDR3 protein: CASSEGIALPGELFF. The CDR3, as DNA: TGTGCCAGCAGTGAGGGCATCGCTCTTCCCGGGGAGCTGTTTTTT.

As regards this clone: Other nucleotide sequences from this sample produce the same CDR3. The chain has TRBV30 and TRBJ2-3; D not certain. The CDR3 spans 11 residues. Germline values: CDR1 GTSNPN, CDR2 SVGIG (reference sequence). Trimming pared 1 base from V and 3 bases from J, leaving 2 bases between. Here the CDR3 DNA reads TGTGCCTGGAGTGAGACAGATACGCAGTATTTT. It encodes CAWSETDTQYF.

This chain uses TRBV7-6 with TRBJ1-5; the D gene is possibly TRBD1 (6 bases). The CDR3 consists of 17 residues. Germline V lookup: CDR1 SGHVS, CDR2 FNYEAQ. Trimming removed 4 bases at V and 6 bases at J, with 22 bases between. This CDR3 is CASSSGTSWGAGQPQHF. CDR3 DNA: TGTGCCAGCAGCTCCGGTACGAGTTGGGGGGCAGGTCAGCCCCAGCATTTT. The variable domain in full, with the rest retrieved from reference TRBV7-6 and TRBJ1-5, is GAGVSQSPRYKVTKRGQDVALRCDPISGHVSLYWYRQALGQGPEFLTYFNYEAQQDKSGLPNDRFSAERPEGSISTLTIQRTEQRDSAMYRCASSSGTSWGAGQPQHFGDGTRLSIL.

The chain carries TRBV6-5 and TRBJ1-5; no reliable D call. Germline V gives CDR1 MNHEY, CDR2 SVGAGI. V lost 8 bases, J lost 1 base, and 6 bases lay in between. The CDR3 spans 12 residues. CDR3 DNA sequence: TGTGCCAGCGGAGTGAGCAATCAGCCCCAGCATTTT. Its protein is CASGVSNQPQHF.